The present TCR beta chain was sequenced within a study of T-cell memory formation after mild COVID-19. TCRdb independently ran MiXCR on the 5' RACE reads; one entry per CDR3 protein. The sample lists approximately 45,000 distinct CDR3 sequences, roughly 7% occurring once. After removal of 5 bases from V and 7 bases from J, the junction contained 21 bases not matched to a gene. This CDR3 has 19 amino acids. The germline CDR1 and CDR2 sequences are LGHNT and FRNRAP. This clonotype was obtained from an adult who had mild COVID-19 (a few samples of this study predate the infection). Cell type and time point are not known. The genes are TRBV12-5 and TRBJ2-7; 12 nucleotides line up with TRBD1. The sequencing input was PBMCs or a T cell subset sorted from them (not recorded which). The CDR3 loop is CASGQSTGTGGARSKEQYF. CDR3 sequence (DNA): TGTGCTAGTGGTCAATCAACCGGGACAGGGGGCGCAAGGTCGAAAGAGCAGTACTTC. The whole variable domain, filled in from reference TRBV12-5 and TRBJ2-7, reads DARVTQTPRHKVTEMGQEVTMRCQPILGHNTVFWYRQTMMQGLELLAYFRNRAPLDDSGMPKDRFSAEMPDATLATLKIQPSEPRDSAVYFCASGQSTGTGGARSKEQYFGPGTRLTVT.